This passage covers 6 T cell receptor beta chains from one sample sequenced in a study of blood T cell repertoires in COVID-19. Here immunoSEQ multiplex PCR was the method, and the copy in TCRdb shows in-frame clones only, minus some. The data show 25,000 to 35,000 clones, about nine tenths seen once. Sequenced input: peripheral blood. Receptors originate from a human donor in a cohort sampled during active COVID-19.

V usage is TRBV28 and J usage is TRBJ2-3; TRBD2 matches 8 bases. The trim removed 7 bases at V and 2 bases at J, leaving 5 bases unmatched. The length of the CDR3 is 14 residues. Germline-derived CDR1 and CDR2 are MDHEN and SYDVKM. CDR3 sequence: CASNRGGNTDTQYF. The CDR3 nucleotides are TGTGCCAGCAATCGGGGGGGGAACACAGATACGCAGTATTTT.

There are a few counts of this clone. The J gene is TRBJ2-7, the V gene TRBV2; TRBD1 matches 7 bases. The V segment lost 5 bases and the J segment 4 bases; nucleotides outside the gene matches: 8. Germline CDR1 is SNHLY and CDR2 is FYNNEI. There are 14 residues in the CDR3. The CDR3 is CASSLTGQRYEQYF. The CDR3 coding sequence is TGTGCCAGCAGTTTGACAGGGCAAAGGTACGAGCAGTACTTC.

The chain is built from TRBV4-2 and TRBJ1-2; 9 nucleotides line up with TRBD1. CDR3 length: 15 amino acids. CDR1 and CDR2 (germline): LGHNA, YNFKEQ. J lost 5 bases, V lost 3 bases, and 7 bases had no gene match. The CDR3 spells CASSQDRGYGYGYTF. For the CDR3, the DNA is TGTGCCAGCAGCCAGGACAGGGGATATGGGTATGGCTACACCTTC.

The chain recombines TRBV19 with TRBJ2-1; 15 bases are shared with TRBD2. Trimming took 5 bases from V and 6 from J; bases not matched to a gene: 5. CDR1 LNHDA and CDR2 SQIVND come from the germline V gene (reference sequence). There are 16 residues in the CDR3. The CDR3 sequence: CASSLGLAGGRNEQFF. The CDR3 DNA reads TGTGCCAGTAGTCTCGGACTAGCGGGGGGGCGCAATGAGCAGTTCTTC.

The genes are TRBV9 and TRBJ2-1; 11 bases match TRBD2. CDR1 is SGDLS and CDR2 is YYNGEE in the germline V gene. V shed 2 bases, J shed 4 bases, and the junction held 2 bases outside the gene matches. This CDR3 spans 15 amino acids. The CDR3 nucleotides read TGTGCCAGCAGCGTCGTAGCGGGGGGGTACAATGAGCAGTTCTTC. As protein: CASSVVAGGYNEQFF.

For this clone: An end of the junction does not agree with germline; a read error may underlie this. The CDR3 DNA reads as TGTGCTAGCAGCTTAGCGACGACTGGCACAGATACGCAGTATTTT. It codes for CASSLATTGTDTQYF. The V and J genes are TRBV7-7 and TRBJ2-3, with a weak D call TRBD2 (5 bases). In germline, CDR1 is SSHAT, CDR2 FNYEAQ (reference sequence). The CDR3 length is 15 residues.